This T cell receptor beta chain was profiled in a study of persistence of HIV-infected CD4 T cells. CDR3 length: 17 residues. After removal of 2 bases from V and 5 bases from J, the junction contained 10 bases not matched to a gene. Germline V gene data show CDR1 as SGHTA and CDR2 as FQGTGA. On this clone itself: No antigen is known for it.

This was the immunoSEQ version 4 assay in survey mode. TCRdb's table, derived via immunoSEQ multiplex PCR, lists solely in-frame clones and lacks some. The table records 30,000 to 45,000 clones, approximately 78% of them present only once. An overlapping HIV-1 Gag peptide pool stimulated these cells at 1 ug/peptide/mL. CD40L-negative CD69-negative CD45RO-high memory CD4+ T cells were sorted as populations depleted of antigen-responding cells. The gene calls are TRBV7-3 and TRBJ2-1, with TRBD1 matching over 9 bases. This specimen was cultured CD4+ T cells from PBMCs, taken from a patient who received antiretroviral therapy. The TCR sequence derives from an adult with HIV. The donor label of this sample is uncertain. The CDR3 sequence: CASSLRTGTGRHNEQFF. The CDR3 DNA is TGTGCCAGCAGCTTACGCACCGGGACAGGGAGGCACAATGAGCAGTTCTTC.